This record concerns one TCR beta chain sequence. The sample belongs to a study of blood T cell repertoires in COVID-19. The method was immunoSEQ multiplex PCR; TCRdb's version includes in-frame clones alone and lacks a portion of them. The table shows 70,000 to 90,000 clones, with approximately 88% occurring only once. This clonotype was sampled from a human donor in a cohort sampled during active COVID-19. Sequencing was performed on peripheral blood.

CDR3 DNA: TGTGCCAGCAGCCCCGACAGTTTCACCGGGGAGCTGTTTTTT. Protein product: CASSPDSFTGELFF. This chain joins TRBV5-4 and TRBJ2-2; D possibly corresponds to TRBD1 (5 bases). The CDR3 runs to 14 residues. The germline V and J ends were trimmed by 4 bases and 4 bases, with 11 bases remaining between them. Per germline, CDR1 SGHNT and CDR2 YYREEE (reference sequence).